The present TCR beta chain was sequenced within a study of T cells after yellow fever vaccination. One entry per CDR3 protein results from TCRdb running MiXCR on the 5' RACE reads. In the table there are some 500,000 distinct CDR3 sequences, about 14% of which are singletons. Study-wide points: Clones that expanded after primary vaccination mostly reappeared after the booster (over 95% CD4, roughly 90% CD8). FACS-sorted repertoires might harbor abundant contaminating clonotypes from the bulk population.

Concerning this clonotype itself: Its antigen is unknown.

This material consisted of PBMCs, taken on the day of the yellow fever booster vaccination. The TCR comes from a man aged 25 to 40 who received the YFV17D yellow fever vaccine.

DNA of the CDR3: TGTGCCAGCAGCTTCCGGACAGTCCCAATCTACGAGCAGTACTTC. It translates to CASSFRTVPIYEQYF. The rearrangement uses TRBV7-2 and TRBJ2-7; tentatively, D is TRBD1 (6 bases). V gave up 3 bases and J gave up 3 bases, with 15 bases separating them. The CDR3 is 15 residues long. CDR1 and CDR2 from the germline V gene are SGHTA and FQGNSA.